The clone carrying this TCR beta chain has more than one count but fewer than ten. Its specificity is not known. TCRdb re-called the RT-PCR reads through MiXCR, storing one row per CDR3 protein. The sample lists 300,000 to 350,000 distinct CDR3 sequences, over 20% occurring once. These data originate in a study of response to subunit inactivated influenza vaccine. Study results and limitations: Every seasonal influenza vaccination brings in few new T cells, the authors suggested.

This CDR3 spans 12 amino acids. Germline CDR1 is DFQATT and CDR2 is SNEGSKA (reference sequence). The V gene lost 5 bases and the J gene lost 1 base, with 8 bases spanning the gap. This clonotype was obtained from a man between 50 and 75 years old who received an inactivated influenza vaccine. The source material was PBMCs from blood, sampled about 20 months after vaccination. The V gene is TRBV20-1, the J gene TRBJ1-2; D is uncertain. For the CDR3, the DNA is TGCAGTGCTCAGACCAATAACTATGGCTACACCTTC. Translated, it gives CSAQTNNYGYTF.